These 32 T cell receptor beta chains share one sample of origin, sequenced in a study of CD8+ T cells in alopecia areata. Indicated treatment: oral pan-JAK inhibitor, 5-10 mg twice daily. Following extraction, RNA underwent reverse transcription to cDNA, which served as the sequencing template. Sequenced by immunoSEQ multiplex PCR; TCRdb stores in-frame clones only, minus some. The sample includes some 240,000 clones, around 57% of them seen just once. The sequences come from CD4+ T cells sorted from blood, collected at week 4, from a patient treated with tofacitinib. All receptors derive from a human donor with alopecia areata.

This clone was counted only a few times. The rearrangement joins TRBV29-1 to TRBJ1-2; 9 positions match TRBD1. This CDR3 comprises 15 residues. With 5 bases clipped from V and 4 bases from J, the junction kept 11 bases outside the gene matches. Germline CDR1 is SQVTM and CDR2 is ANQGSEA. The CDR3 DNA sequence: TGCAGCGTTACCACGGGACAGGGTTTGTTCTATGGCTACACCTTC. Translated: CSVTTGQGLFYGYTF.

As DNA, the CDR3 is TGTGCCAGCAGAAAAATGAACACTGAAGCTTTCTTT. Translation gives CASRKMNTEAFF. The V gene is TRBV6-5, the J gene TRBJ1-1; D is unclear. Trimming took 6 bases from V and 0 from J, leaving 5 bases between them. Looked up from germline, CDR1 is MNHEY and CDR2 is SVGAGI. The length of the CDR3 is 12 residues.

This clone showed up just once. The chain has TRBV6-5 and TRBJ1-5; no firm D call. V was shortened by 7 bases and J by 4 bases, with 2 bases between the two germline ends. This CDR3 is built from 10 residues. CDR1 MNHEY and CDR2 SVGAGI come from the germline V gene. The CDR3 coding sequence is TGTGCCAGCACGAATCAGCCCCAGCATTTT. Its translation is CASTNQPQHF.

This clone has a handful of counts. Here the CDR3 reads CSVRGLAGLELTADTQYF. CDR3 DNA: TGCAGCGTTAGGGGACTAGCGGGCCTCGAGCTAACGGCAGATACGCAGTATTTT. The chain uses TRBV29-1 and TRBJ2-3; TRBD2 agrees at 12 bases. Unmatched junction bases numbered 16, after V lost 5 bases and J lost 4 bases. CDR3 size: 18 residues. Germline values: CDR1 SQVTM, CDR2 ANQGSEA.

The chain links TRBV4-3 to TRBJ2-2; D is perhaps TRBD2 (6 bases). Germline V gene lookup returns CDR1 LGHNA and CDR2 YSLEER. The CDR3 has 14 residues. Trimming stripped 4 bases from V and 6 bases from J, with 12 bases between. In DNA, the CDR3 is TGCGCCAGCAGCCGGGACTTGCCTTCCGGGGAGCTGTTTTTT. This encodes CASSRDLPSGELFF.

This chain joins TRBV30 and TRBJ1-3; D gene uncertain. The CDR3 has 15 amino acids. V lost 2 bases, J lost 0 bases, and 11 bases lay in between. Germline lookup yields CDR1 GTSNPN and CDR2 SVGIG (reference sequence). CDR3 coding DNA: TGTGCCTGGAGTTTGGGGATATTCTCTGGAAACACCATATATTTT. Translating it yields CAWSLGIFSGNTIYF.

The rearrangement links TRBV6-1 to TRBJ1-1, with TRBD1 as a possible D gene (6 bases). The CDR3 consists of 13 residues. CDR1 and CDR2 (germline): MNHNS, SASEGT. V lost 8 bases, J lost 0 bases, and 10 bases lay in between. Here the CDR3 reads CASGDTLNTEAFF. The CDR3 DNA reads TGTGCCAGCGGGGACACCCTGAACACTGAAGCTTTCTTT.

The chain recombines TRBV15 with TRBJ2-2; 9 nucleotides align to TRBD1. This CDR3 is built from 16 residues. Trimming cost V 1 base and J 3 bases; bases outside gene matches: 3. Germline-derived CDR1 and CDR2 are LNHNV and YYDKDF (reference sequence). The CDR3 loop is CATSRGTGAHTGELFF. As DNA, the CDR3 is TGTGCCACCAGCAGAGGGACAGGGGCCCACACCGGGGAGCTGTTTTTT.

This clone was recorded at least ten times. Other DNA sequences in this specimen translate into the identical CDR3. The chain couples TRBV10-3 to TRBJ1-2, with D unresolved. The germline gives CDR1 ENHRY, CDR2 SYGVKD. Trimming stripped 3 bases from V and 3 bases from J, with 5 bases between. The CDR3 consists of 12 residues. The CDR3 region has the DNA TGTGCCATCAGTGAACGGGACTATGGCTACACCTTC. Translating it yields CAISERDYGYTF.

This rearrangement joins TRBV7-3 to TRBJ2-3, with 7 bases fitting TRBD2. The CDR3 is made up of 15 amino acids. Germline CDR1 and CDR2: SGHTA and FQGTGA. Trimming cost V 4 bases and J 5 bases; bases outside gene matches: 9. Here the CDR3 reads CASSSTRLAGDTQYF. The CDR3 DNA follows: TGTGCCAGCAGCTCCACCCGACTAGCAGGAGATACGCAGTATTTT.

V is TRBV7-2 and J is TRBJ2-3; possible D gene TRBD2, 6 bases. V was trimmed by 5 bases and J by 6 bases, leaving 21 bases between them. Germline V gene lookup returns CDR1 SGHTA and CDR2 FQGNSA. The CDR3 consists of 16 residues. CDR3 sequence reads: CASSASGGPPYDTQYF. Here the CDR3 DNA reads TGTGCCAGCAGCGCCTCCGGGGGTCCACCCTACGATACGCAGTATTTT.

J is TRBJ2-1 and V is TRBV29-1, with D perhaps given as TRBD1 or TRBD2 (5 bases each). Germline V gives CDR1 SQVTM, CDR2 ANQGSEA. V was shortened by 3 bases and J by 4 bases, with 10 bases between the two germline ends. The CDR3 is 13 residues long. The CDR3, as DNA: TGCAGCGTTGAGGGGACGGCTTACAATGAGCAGTTCTTC. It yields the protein CSVEGTAYNEQFF.

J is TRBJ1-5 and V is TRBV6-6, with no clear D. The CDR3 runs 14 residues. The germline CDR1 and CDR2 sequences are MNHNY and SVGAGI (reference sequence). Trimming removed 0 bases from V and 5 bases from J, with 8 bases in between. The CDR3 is CASSYSGVDQPQHF. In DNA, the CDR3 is TGTGCCAGCAGTTACTCTGGCGTGGATCAGCCCCAGCATTTT.

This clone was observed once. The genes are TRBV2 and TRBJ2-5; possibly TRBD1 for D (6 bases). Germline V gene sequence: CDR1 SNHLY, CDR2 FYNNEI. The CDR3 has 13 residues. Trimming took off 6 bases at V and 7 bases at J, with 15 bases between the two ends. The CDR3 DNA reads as TGTGCCAGCAGCCTCGGACAGCCTGGGACCCAGTACTTC. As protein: CASSLGQPGTQYF.

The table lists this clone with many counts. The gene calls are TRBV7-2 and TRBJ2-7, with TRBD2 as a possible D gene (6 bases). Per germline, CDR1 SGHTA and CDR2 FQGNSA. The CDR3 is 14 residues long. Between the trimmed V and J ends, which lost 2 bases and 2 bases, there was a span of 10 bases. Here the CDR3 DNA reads TGTGCCAGCAGCTTATACGGGGGAGCCTACGAGCAGTACTTC. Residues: CASSLYGGAYEQYF.

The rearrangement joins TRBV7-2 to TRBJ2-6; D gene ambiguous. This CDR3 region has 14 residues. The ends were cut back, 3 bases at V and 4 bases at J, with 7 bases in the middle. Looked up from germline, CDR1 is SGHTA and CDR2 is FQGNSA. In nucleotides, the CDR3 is TGTGCCAGCAGCTTGGAGACCGGGGCCAACGTCCTGACTTTC. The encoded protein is CASSLETGANVLTF.

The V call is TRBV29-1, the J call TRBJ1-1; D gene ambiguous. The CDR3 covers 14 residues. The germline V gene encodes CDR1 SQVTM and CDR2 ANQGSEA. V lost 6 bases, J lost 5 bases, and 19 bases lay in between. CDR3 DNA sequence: TGCAGCGTCAGTACGCGGGTCTCGGGGACTGAAGCTTTCTTT. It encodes CSVSTRVSGTEAFF.

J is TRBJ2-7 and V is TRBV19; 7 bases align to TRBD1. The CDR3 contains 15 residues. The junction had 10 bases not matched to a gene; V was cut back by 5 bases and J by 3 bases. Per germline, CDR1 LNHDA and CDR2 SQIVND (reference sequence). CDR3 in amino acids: CASSGTGTVGYEQYF. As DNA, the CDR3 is TGTGCCAGTAGTGGGACCGGGACAGTCGGCTACGAGCAGTACTTC.

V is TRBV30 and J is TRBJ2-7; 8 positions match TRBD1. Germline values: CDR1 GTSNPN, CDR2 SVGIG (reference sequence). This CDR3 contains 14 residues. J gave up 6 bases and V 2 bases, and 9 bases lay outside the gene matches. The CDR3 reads CAWSTGTGWFEQYF. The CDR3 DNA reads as TGTGCCTGGAGTACCGGGACAGGTTGGTTCGAGCAGTACTTC.

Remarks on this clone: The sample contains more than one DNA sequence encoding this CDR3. This chain's CDR3 is CSAPLTDTQYF. The CDR3 DNA reads as TGCAGTGCCCCGCTCACAGATACGCAGTATTTT. The chain employs TRBV20-1 and TRBJ2-3, with unresolved D. The CDR3 is 11 residues long. V gave up 6 bases and J gave up 2 bases, with 6 bases separating them. CDR1 and CDR2 from the germline V gene are DFQATT and SNEGSKA (reference sequence).

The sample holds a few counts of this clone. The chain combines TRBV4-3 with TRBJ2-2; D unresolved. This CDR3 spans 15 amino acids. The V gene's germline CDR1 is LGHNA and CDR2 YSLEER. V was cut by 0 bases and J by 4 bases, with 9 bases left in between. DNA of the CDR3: TGCGCCAGCAGCCAAGACCCCCTAGGCACCGGGGAGCTGTTTTTT. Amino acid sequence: CASSQDPLGTGELFF.

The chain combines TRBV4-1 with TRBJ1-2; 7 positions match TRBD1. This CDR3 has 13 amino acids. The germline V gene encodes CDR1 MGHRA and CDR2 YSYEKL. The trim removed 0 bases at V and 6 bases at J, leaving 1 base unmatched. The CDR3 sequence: CASSQDQGDGYTF. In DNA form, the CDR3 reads TGCGCCAGCAGCCAAGACCAGGGGGATGGCTACACCTTC.

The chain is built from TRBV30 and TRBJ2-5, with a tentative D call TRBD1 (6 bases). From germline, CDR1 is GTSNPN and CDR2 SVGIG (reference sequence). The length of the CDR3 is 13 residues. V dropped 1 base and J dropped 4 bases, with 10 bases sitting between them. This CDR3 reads CAWSGGLGETQYF. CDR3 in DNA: TGTGCCTGGAGTGGGGGGCTTGGAGAGACCCAGTACTTC.

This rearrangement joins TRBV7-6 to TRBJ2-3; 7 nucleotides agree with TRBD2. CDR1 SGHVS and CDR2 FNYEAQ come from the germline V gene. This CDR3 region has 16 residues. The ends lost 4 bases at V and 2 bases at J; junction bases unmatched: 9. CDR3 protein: CASSSKTSRNTDTQYF. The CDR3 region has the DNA TGTGCCAGCAGCTCAAAGACTAGCCGAAACACAGATACGCAGTATTTT.

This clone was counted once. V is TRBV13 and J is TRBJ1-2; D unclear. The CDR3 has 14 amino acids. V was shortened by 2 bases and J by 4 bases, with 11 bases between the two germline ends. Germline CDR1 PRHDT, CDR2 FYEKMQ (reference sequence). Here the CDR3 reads CASSLKSLAYGYTF. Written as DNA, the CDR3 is TGTGCCAGCAGCTTAAAATCCCTAGCCTATGGCTACACCTTC.

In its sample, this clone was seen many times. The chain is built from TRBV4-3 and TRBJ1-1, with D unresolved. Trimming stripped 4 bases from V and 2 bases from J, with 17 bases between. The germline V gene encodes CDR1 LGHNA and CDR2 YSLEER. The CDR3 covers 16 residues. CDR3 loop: CASSLVRGAINTEAFF. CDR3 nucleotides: TGCGCCAGCAGCCTAGTCCGGGGAGCAATTAACACTGAAGCTTTCTTT.

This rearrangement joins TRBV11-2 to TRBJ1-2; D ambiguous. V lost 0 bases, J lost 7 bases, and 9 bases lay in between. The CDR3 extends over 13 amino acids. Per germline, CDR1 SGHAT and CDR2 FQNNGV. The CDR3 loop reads CASSLEQIGGYTF. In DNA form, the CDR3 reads TGTGCCAGCAGCTTAGAACAGATAGGTGGCTACACCTTC.

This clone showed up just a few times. This CDR3 is CAIRAAPGQGAPHLEYGYTF. The CDR3 DNA reads as TGTGCCATCAGAGCAGCCCCGGGACAGGGGGCACCCCACCTGGAATATGGCTACACCTTC. J is TRBJ1-2 and V is TRBV10-3, with 12 bases fitting TRBD1. Germline CDR1 reads ENHRY; CDR2 reads SYGVKD. The CDR3 runs to 20 residues. V was clipped by 6 bases and J by 5 bases; unmatched bases: 22.

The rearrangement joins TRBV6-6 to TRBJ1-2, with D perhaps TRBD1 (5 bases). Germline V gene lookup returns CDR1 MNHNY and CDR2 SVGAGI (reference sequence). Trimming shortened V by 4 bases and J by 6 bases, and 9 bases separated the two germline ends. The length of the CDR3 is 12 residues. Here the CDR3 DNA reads TGTGCCAGCAGTTCAGGGATTAATGGCTACACCTTC. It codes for CASSSGINGYTF.

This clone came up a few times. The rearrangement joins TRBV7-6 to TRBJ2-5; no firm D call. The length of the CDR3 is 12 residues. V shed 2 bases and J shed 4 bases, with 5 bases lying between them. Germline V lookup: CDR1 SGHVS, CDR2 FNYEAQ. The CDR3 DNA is TGTGCCAGCAGCTTATTGAGAGAGACCCAGTACTTC. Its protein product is CASSLLRETQYF.

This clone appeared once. CDR3 nucleotides: TGTGCCAGCAGCCCCTTAGGGCGGAGTAATTCACCCCTCCACTTT. Translated, it gives CASSPLGRSNSPLHF. The chain joins TRBV9 to TRBJ1-6; D is uncertain. Trimming took 4 bases from V and 6 from J, leaving 14 bases between them. The CDR3 has 15 amino acids. Germline values: CDR1 SGDLS, CDR2 YYNGEE.

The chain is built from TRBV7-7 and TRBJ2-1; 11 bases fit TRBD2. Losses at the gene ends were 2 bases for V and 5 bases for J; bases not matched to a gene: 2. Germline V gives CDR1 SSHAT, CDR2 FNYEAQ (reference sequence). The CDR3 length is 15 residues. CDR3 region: CASSLLAGGHNEQFF. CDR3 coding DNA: TGTGCCAGCAGCTTACTAGCGGGGGGCCACAATGAGCAGTTCTTC.